Following are 11 T cell receptor beta chains from one sample sequenced in a study of control samples from healthy donors and cancer patients. This table comes from immunoSEQ multiplex PCR, and its TCRdb copy is limited to in-frame clones, with some not included. The sample lists 130,000 to 150,000 clones, about nine tenths occurring once. Sequencing input: blood. These TCRs come from a young man in good health.

The chain links TRBV7-8 to TRBJ2-1, with TRBD2 matching 12 bases. V gave up 5 bases and J gave up 5 bases; unmatched junction bases: 7. The germline gives CDR1 SGHVS, CDR2 FQNEAQ. The CDR3 loop spans 16 amino acids. CDR3 sequence reads: CASSPRLAGDHNEQFF. In nucleotides, the CDR3 is TGTGCCAGCAGCCCTAGACTAGCGGGGGACCACAATGAGCAGTTCTTC. The full variable domain, its missing parts supplied by reference TRBV7-8 and TRBJ2-1, is GAGVSQSPRYKVAKRGQDVALRCDPISGHVSLFWYQQALGQGPEFLTYFQNEAQLDKSGLPSDRFFAERPEGSVSTLKIQRTQQEDSAVYLCASSPRLAGDHNEQFFGPGTRLTVL.

This clone occurred once. The chain recombines TRBV5-1 with TRBJ1-3; D is undetermined. Trimming took off 0 bases at V and 0 bases at J, with 10 bases between the two ends. CDR3 length: 16 amino acids. Germline CDR1 and CDR2: SGHRS and YFSETQ. The CDR3 nucleotides read TGCGCCAGCAGCTTGGATTCCCGGGGCTCTGGAAACACCATATATTTT. It encodes CASSLDSRGSGNTIYF.

This chain uses TRBV7-2 with TRBJ2-7, with 12 bases aligning to TRBD2. CDR1 SGHTA and CDR2 FQGNSA come from the germline V gene. After removal of 4 bases from V and 6 bases from J, the junction contained 7 bases not matched to a gene. The length of the CDR3 is 15 residues. CDR3 protein: CASSSRLAGAGEQYF. The CDR3 DNA sequence: TGTGCCAGCAGCTCCCGACTAGCGGGGGCCGGCGAGCAGTACTTC.

This sequence joins TRBV6-5 and TRBJ2-7; no firm D call. Germline-derived CDR1 and CDR2 are MNHEY and SVGAGI. This CDR3 is 11 amino acids long. V was shortened by 7 bases and J by 4 bases, with 8 bases between the two germline ends. The CDR3 is CASTTMYEQYF. For the CDR3, the DNA is TGTGCCAGCACCACGATGTACGAGCAGTACTTC.

The rearrangement uses TRBV23-1 and TRBJ1-1, with a possible D match to TRBD1 (5 bases). TRBV23-1 is an ORF; its function is uncertain. The CDR3 has 16 residues. V dropped 2 bases and J dropped 4 bases, with 17 bases sitting between them. CDR3 nucleotide sequence: TGCGCCAGCAGTCAAGGGAACCAGGAGGGGCCCACTGAAGCTTTCTTT. Residues: CASSQGNQEGPTEAFF.

The chain combines TRBV19 with TRBJ1-1, with a possible D match to TRBD1 (5 bases). Germline V CDR1 and CDR2: LNHDA, SQIVND (reference sequence). This CDR3 contains 14 residues. Trimming took off 5 bases at V and 4 bases at J, with 14 bases between the two ends. In nucleotides, the CDR3 is TGTGCCAGTAGTTTTCGGGGCGCGGGCACTGAAGCTTTCTTT. As protein: CASSFRGAGTEAFF.

This clone is medium-sized in the sample. The chain is built from TRBV19 and TRBJ1-5; D might be TRBD1 (5 bases). V was shortened by 1 base and J by 5 bases, with 12 bases between the two germline ends. The CDR3 runs 15 residues. Germline V gives CDR1 LNHDA, CDR2 SQIVND (reference sequence). CDR3 in DNA: TGTGCCAGTAGTATAGGCAGGGATTATTATCAGCCCCAGCATTTT. Amino acids: CASSIGRDYYQPQHF.

J is TRBJ1-2 and V is TRBV6-4, with 12 bases identical to TRBD1. The CDR3 contains 15 residues. Germline V gene sequence: CDR1 MRHNA, CDR2 SNTAGT. V was clipped by 3 bases and J by 2 bases; unmatched bases: 1. For the CDR3, the DNA is TGTGCCAGCAGTGAGGGGACAGGGGGCAACTATGGCTACACCTTC. It is translated as CASSEGTGGNYGYTF.

The chain combines TRBV28 with TRBJ1-3; D remains unclear. This CDR3 is built from 15 residues. Germline CDR1 reads MDHEN; CDR2 reads SYDVKM. The germline V and J ends were trimmed by 3 bases and 0 bases, with 9 bases remaining between them. In nucleotides, the CDR3 is TGTGCCAGCAGTTTTGGGGAAGACTCTGGAAACACCATATATTTT. Translated: CASSFGEDSGNTIYF.

The chain uses TRBV4-1 and TRBJ2-7, with 8 positions matching TRBD1. V gave up 5 bases and J gave up 5 bases; unmatched junction bases: 2. CDR1 is MGHRA and CDR2 is YSYEKL in the germline V gene. The CDR3 runs 12 residues. The CDR3 region has the DNA TGCGCCAGCAGCGAGACAGGGGACGAGCAGTACTTC. Protein: CASSETGDEQYF.

CDR3 residues: CASSLDIAGRGAGYNEQFF. The DNA for the CDR3 is TGTGCCAGCAGTTTAGACATTGCGGGGCGGGGGGCCGGGTACAATGAGCAGTTCTTC. The chain recombines TRBV27 with TRBJ2-1, with 8 bases identical to TRBD2. J was trimmed by 4 bases and V by 2 bases; bases with no gene match: 16. Germline assignment: CDR1 MNHEY and CDR2 SMNVEV (reference sequence). This CDR3 region has 19 residues.